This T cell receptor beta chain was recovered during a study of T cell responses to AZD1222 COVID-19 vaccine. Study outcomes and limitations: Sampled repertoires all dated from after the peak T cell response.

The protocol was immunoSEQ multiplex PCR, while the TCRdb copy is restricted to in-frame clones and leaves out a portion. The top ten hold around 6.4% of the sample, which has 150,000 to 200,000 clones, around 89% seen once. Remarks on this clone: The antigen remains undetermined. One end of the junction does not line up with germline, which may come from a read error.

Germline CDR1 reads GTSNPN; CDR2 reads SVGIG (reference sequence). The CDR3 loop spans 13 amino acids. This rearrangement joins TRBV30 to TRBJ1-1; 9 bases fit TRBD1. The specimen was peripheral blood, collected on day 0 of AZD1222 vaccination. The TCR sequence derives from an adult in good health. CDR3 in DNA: TGTGCCTGGAGTGGGGGGACAGGGATTTCCAAGGTCTTT. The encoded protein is CAWSGGTGISKVF.